This entry lists 21 T cell receptor beta chains sequenced from one sample in a study of T cell clonality in common variable immunodeficiency. TCRdb's copy holds only in-frame clones and misses some; the assay was immunoSEQ multiplex PCR. Observed in the sample are roughly 60,000 clones, none of them singletons. Specimen: peripheral blood mononuclear cells. These receptors were taken from a person aged 18 to 75 in good health.

This clone was recorded many times. The read ends 3 residues early relative to the CDR3; the germline J gene fills the gap. The chain has TRBV14 and TRBJ1-2; no clear D. The CDR3 length is 12 residues. Germline V gives CDR1 SGHDN, CDR2 FVKESK. CDR3 sequence: CASSHWAEGYTF. The sequenced part of the CDR3 DNA is TGTGCCAGCAGCCATTGGGCAGAAGGC.

This clone came up many times. The DNA ends 3 residues before the CDR3 does, and the rest of the CDR3 is filled in from the germline J gene. The V and J genes are TRBV14 and TRBJ2-4, with TRBD2 identical over 7 bases. Trimming took 6 bases from V and 0 from J; bases not matched to a gene: 11. Germline lookup yields CDR1 SGHDN and CDR2 FVKESK. This CDR3 region has 17 residues. CDR3 DNA (partial): TGTGCCAGCAGTCAGAAGCGGGACGATCTAGCCAAAAACATT. Its translation: CASSQKRDDLAKNI. The CDR3 reads in full as CASSQKRDDLAKNIQYF.

This clone was picked up many times. The missing CDR3 end, 3 residues past where the read stops, is filled in from the germline J gene. The chain links TRBV23-1 to TRBJ2-2, with TRBD1 matching 9 bases. TRBV23-1 belongs to the ORF category, with a function that is uncertain. V dropped 8 bases and J dropped 6; count of bases not matched to a gene: 13. The CDR3 sequence is 16 residues long. The CDR3 spells CASPFPDRGLPGELFF. CDR3 DNA (partial): TGCGCCAGCCCGTTCCCGGACAGGGGCCTACCCGGGGAG.

This clone occurred many times. The read ends 3 residues before the CDR3 terminus; that terminus is restored from the germline J gene. The chain employs TRBV2 and TRBJ2-5; 7 nucleotides match TRBD2. CDR3 length: 13 residues. V dropped 11 bases and J dropped 1; count of bases not matched to a gene: 7. The germline V gene has CDR1 SNHLY and CDR2 FYNNEI. The sequenced CDR3 bases are TGTGCCGGGTGGGCTAGCGGCCAAGAGACC. This translates into CAGWASGQET. From start to end, the CDR3 is CAGWASGQETQYF.

This clone came up many times. The read ends 3 residues before the CDR3 terminus; that terminus is restored from the germline J gene. V and J are TRBV7-9 and TRBJ2-5; 7 bases are shared with TRBD1. The CDR3 has 14 residues. V gave up 3 bases and J gave up 2 bases; unmatched junction bases: 3. Germline lookup yields CDR1 SEHNR and CDR2 FQNEAQ (reference sequence). The CDR3 bases that were read are TGTGCCAGCAGCTTGGGACAGATACAAGAGACC. It codes for CASSLGQIQET. The entire CDR3 reads CASSLGQIQETQYF. Full variable domain (remainder filled in from reference TRBV7-9 and TRBJ2-5): DTGVSQNPRHKITKRGQNVTFRCDPISEHNRLYWYRQTLGQGPEFLTYFQNEAQLEKSRLLSDRFSAERPKGSFSTLEIQRTEQGDSAMYLCASSLGQIQETQYFGPGTRLLVL.

There are many counts of this clone. The read gets to within 3 residues of the CDR3 end, and the germline J gene fills in the rest. The rearrangement joins TRBV7-3 to TRBJ2-3, with TRBD1 matching 8 bases. The CDR3 is 15 residues long. Germline-derived CDR1 and CDR2 are SGHTA and FQGTGA. Losses at the gene ends were 2 bases for V and 3 bases for J; bases not matched to a gene: 4. The CDR3 DNA, read in part, is TGTGCCAGCAGCTTACAAGGACAGGGAACAGATACG. Protein product: CASSLQGQGTDT. The full CDR3 sequence reads CASSLQGQGTDTQYF.

This clone was detected a few times. The DNA ends 3 residues before the CDR3 does, and the rest of the CDR3 is filled in from the germline J gene. The gene calls are TRBV30 and TRBJ1-4; TRBD1 matches 9 bases. CDR3 size: 14 residues. The J segment lost 7 bases and the V segment lost 3 bases, leaving 6 bases of the junction unmatched. CDR1 is GTSNPN and CDR2 is SVGIG in the germline V gene (reference sequence). CDR3 DNA (partial): TGTGCCTGGAGGGCACAGGGGGCTTCTGAAAAA. Its translation: CAWRAQGASEK. The complete CDR3 protein is CAWRAQGASEKLFF.

This clone was counted at least ten times. The junction and the germline gene differ at one end; a read error may be behind it. The read halts 3 residues ahead of the CDR3 end, with the missing end drawn from the germline J gene. The chain carries TRBV4-2 and TRBJ2-3; 11 positions match TRBD2. The CDR3 consists of 16 residues. The V gene's germline CDR1 is LGHNA and CDR2 YNFKEQ. The CDR3 protein is CASSQGTSGFTDTQYF. CDR3 DNA (partial): TGCGCCAGCAGCCAAGGGACTAGCGGCTTCACAGATACG.

This clone was counted many times. The read finishes 3 residues shy of the CDR3 end, and the germline J gene is used to complete it. The chain uses TRBV20-1 and TRBJ2-1, with D maybe TRBD1 (5 bases). This CDR3 has 14 residues. V was cut by 3 bases and J by 3 bases, with 12 bases left in between. Germline V gene lookup returns CDR1 DFQATT and CDR2 SNEGSKA (reference sequence). Incomplete CDR3 DNA: TGCAGTGCTAGCGTCCAGGGCGGCTACAATGAG. It translates to CSASVQGGYNE. The CDR3 in its entirety is CSASVQGGYNEQFF.

This clone occurred many times. Sequencing ends 3 residues short of the CDR3 end; the germline J gene provides the rest. V is TRBV20-1 and J is TRBJ1-2, with 10 bases matching TRBD1. Unmatched junction bases numbered 7, after V lost 4 bases and J lost 5 bases. From germline, CDR1 is DFQATT and CDR2 SNEGSKA (reference sequence). The CDR3 is made up of 14 amino acids. CDR3 region: CSATIGTGAYGYTF. The CDR3 DNA, read in part, is TGCAGTGCTACCATCGGGACAGGGGCTTATGGC.

This clone was counted between two and nine times. The read gets to within 3 residues of the CDR3 end, and the germline J gene fills in the rest. J is TRBJ2-1 and V is TRBV20-1; the match to TRBD2 covers 10 bases. Germline V lookup: CDR1 DFQATT, CDR2 SNEGSKA (reference sequence). The CDR3 extends over 15 amino acids. V lost 2 bases and J lost 3; bases outside the gene matches: 4. This CDR3 reads CSARPTSGLYNEQFF. The DNA read from the CDR3 is TGCAGTGCTAGACCGACTAGCGGGCTCTACAATGAG.

This clone was counted many times. The read halts 3 residues ahead of the CDR3 end, with the missing end drawn from the germline J gene. This chain connects TRBV29-1 to TRBJ2-7; D possibly corresponds to TRBD1 (6 bases). There are 11 residues in the CDR3. In germline, CDR1 is SQVTM, CDR2 ANQGSEA. The V end was cut by 3 bases, the J end by 5 bases, with 8 bases between. CDR3: CSVDGGHEQYF. The CDR3 DNA, read in part, is TGCAGCGTTGATGGGGGCCACGAG.

Of note for this clone: The CDR3 goes on 3 residues after the read ends, and that part is filled in from the germline J gene. The chain carries TRBV7-2 and TRBJ2-7; no clear D gene. Trimming removed 1 base from V and 1 base from J, with 5 bases in between. The CDR3 consists of 13 residues. CDR1 and CDR2 from the germline V gene are SGHTA and FQGNSA. The DNA read from the CDR3 is TGTGCCAGCAGCTTAGGGCGGTCCTACGAG. Its translation is CASSLGRSYE. The entire CDR3 protein is CASSLGRSYEQYF.

This clone was recorded at least ten times. The read falls 3 residues short of the CDR3 end, and the missing part is taken from the germline J gene. This chain links TRBV5-6 with TRBJ2-7; perhaps TRBD1 as D (6 bases). CDR3 length: 14 residues. V gave up 4 bases and J gave up 6 bases, with 17 bases separating them. Looked up from germline, CDR1 is SGHDT and CDR2 is YYEEEE. Here the CDR3 reads CASSPTGTSVEQYF. The part of the CDR3 DNA that was read is TGTGCCAGCAGCCCGACCGGGACATCCGTCGAG.

This clone was seen at least ten times. Read data end 3 residues before the CDR3 end; the end is taken from the germline J gene. V is TRBV13 and J is TRBJ1-2; 7 nucleotides agree with TRBD1. The CDR3 loop spans 12 amino acids. V lost 7 bases to trimming and J lost 7 bases; unmatched junction nucleotides: 6. Germline values: CDR1 PRHDT, CDR2 FYEKMQ (reference sequence). CDR3 in amino acids: CASNTGEGGYTF. Partial CDR3 DNA: TGTGCCAGCAACACAGGGGAAGGTGGC.

This clone was counted at least ten times. The CDR3 end falls 3 residues outside the read, so it is completed with the germline J gene. The genes are TRBV20-1 and TRBJ2-2; D gene ambiguous. Per germline, CDR1 DFQATT and CDR2 SNEGSKA (reference sequence). This CDR3 region has 15 residues. V was pared by 1 base and J by 3 bases, with 12 bases between. The sequenced CDR3 bases are TGCAGTGCTAGAGTCCTTCTTGCGGACACCGGGGAG. Protein sequence: CSARVLLADTGE. The CDR3 in its entirety is CSARVLLADTGELFF.

On this clone itself: Sequencing ends 3 residues short of the CDR3 end; the germline J gene provides the rest. The chain recombines TRBV10-2 with TRBJ1-3; 7 positions match TRBD1. J lost 0 bases, V lost 3 bases, and 5 bases had no gene match. The CDR3 consists of 16 residues. Germline-derived CDR1 and CDR2 are WSHSY and SAAADI. Partial CDR3 DNA: TGCGCCAGCAGTGACAGAAGGGGGCTCTCTGGAAACACC. The encoded protein is CASSDRRGLSGNT. The entire CDR3 reads CASSDRRGLSGNTIYF.

This clone was recorded many times. The read finishes 3 residues shy of the CDR3 end, and the germline J gene is used to complete it. This chain joins TRBV12-3 or TRBV12-4 and TRBJ1-4; D perhaps matches TRBD1 (6 bases). The length of the CDR3 is 15 residues. V lost 6 bases and J 0 bases, leaving 11 bases between the germline ends. The CDR3 loop is CASRPQGATNEKLFF. Incomplete CDR3 DNA: TGTGCCAGCAGGCCACAGGGTGCAACTAATGAAAAA.

This clone was found a few times. From the germline J gene comes the end of the CDR3, since the read stops 3 residues before it. The chain employs TRBV30 and TRBJ1-2; D is ambiguous. The germline V gene encodes CDR1 GTSNPN and CDR2 SVGIG (reference sequence). This CDR3 is 15 amino acids long. The CDR3 spells CAWTPSGRNYNDYTF. The covered CDR3 bases are TGTGCCTGGACCCCTAGCGGGAGAAACTACAATGAC.

In the case of this clone: Read coverage stops 3 residues before the CDR3 terminus; the germline J gene supplies the remainder. The chain carries TRBV7-2 and TRBJ1-2, with D unclear. The length of the CDR3 is 15 residues. Looked up from germline, CDR1 is SGHTA and CDR2 is FQGNSA. CDR3 loop: CASSLTTSGRYDYTF. The part of the CDR3 DNA that was read is TGTGCCAGCAGCTTGACGACTAGCGGGAGGTACGAC.

This clone was counted between two and nine times. The read is 3 residues too short to cover the CDR3 end, so that end is filled in from the germline J gene. This chain links TRBV7-9 with TRBJ1-1; the match to TRBD1 covers 10 bases. Germline V gives CDR1 SEHNR, CDR2 FQNEAQ (reference sequence). The CDR3 sequence is 15 residues long. Unmatched junction bases numbered 9, after V lost 5 bases and J lost 6 bases. CDR3 sequence: CASSRNRDRGSEAFF. The DNA read from the CDR3 is TGTGCCAGCAGCAGAAACCGGGACAGGGGCTCTGAA.